The T cell receptor (beta chain) described here comes from a study of blood T cell repertoires in COVID-19. Across the study: Sites across the United States, Italy and Spain contributed samples from acute and convalescent COVID-19. PBMCs, B-cell-depleted T cells, or T cells provided the cDNA or gDNA that made up the material.

How the authors handled the data: How many nucleated cells were present was estimated from reference gene primer amplification. This table comes from immunoSEQ multiplex PCR, and its TCRdb copy is limited to in-frame clones, with some not included. That table furnishes V, J and clone size, whereas the DNA furnished D and trimming. Of more than 200,000 clones in the sample, 85% to 90% were seen once. The CDR3 sequence is 14 residues long. V was clipped by 5 bases and J by 1 base; unmatched bases: 3. Germline-derived CDR1 and CDR2 are KGHSH and LQKENI. This clone was seen only once. The TCR sequence derives from an older woman with acute or convalescent COVID-19. J is TRBJ2-3 and V is TRBV18, with 7 bases fitting TRBD1. The sample was peripheral blood. This chain's CDR3 is CASSSGQGTDTQYF. DNA of the CDR3: TGTGCCAGCTCATCAGGACAGGGCACAGATACGCAGTATTTT.